The entry below gives a single T cell receptor beta chain sequence along with its context. The antigen is not known. This sample is drawn from a study of graft-versus-host responses after intestinal transplantation. Points from the study as a whole: The presence of high graft-versus-host to host-versus-graft clonal ratios in allografts characterized patients with graft-donor T cell macrochimerism.

Data came from immunoSEQ multiplex PCR; TCRdb stores just in-frame clones and leaves some out. Among tens of thousands of clones listed, more than 90% were seen once. Germline CDR1 reads MGHRA; CDR2 reads YSYEKL. The CDR3 extends over 11 amino acids. V was shortened by 0 bases and J by 10 bases, with 4 bases between the two germline ends. The sequenced sample was PBMCs, obtained 16 days after intestinal transplant. The sequence came from a human patient who received an intestinal transplant, so some T cells may come from the graft donor. The V and J genes are TRBV4-1 and TRBJ2-1; D not certain. As DNA, the CDR3 is TGCGCCAGCAGCCAAGATCGAGAGCAGTTCTTC. Encoded protein: CASSQDREQFF.